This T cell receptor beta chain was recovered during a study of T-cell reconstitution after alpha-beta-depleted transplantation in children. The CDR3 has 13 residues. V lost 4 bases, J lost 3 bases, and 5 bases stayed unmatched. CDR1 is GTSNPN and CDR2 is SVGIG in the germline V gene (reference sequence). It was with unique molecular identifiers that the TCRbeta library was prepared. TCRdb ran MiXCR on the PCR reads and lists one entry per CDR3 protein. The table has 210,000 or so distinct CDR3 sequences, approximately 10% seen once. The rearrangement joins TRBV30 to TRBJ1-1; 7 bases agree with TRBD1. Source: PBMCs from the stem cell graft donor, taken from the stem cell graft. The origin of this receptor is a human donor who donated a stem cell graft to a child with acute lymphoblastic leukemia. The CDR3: CAWTRGRDTEAFF. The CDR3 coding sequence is TGTGCCTGGACGAGGGGGCGGGACACTGAAGCTTTCTTT.